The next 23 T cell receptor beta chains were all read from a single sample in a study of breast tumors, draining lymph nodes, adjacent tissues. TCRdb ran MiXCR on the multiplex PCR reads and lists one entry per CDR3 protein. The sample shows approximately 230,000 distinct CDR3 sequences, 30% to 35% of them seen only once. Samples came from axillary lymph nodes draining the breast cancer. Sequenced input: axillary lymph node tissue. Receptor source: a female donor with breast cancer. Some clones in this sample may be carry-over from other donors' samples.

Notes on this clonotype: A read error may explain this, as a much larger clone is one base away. The CDR3 region is CSAREYTRGSGSAQFF. In DNA form, the CDR3 reads TGCAGTGCTAGAGAATACACTAGAGGGTCTGGTAGTGCGCAGTTCTTC. The V call is TRBV20-1, the J call TRBJ2-1; perhaps TRBD2 as D (5 bases). The CDR3 runs to 16 residues. Germline CDR1 reads DFQATT; CDR2 reads SNEGSKA (reference sequence). The V and J ends lost 0 bases and 12 bases respectively, with 24 bases between them.

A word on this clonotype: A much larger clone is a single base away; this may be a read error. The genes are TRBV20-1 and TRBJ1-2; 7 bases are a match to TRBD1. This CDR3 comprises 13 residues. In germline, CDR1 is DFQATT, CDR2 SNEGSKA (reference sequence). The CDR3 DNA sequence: TGCAGTGCCTGGGACAGCCATAACTATGCCTACACCTTC. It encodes CSAWDSHNYAYTF.

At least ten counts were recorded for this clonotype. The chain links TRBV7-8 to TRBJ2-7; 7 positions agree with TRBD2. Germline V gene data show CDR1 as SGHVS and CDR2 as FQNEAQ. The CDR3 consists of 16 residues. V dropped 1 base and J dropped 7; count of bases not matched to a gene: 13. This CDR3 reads CASSLEVGGTPREQYF. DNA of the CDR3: TGTGCCAGCAGCTTAGAGGTCGGGGGGACTCCGAGGGAGCAGTACTTC. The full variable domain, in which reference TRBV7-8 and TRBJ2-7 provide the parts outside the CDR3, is GAGVSQSPRYKVAKRGQDVALRCDPISGHVSLFWYQQALGQGPEFLTYFQNEAQLDKSGLPSDRFFAERPEGSVSTLKIQRTQQEDSAVYLCASSLEVGGTPREQYFGPGTRLTVT.

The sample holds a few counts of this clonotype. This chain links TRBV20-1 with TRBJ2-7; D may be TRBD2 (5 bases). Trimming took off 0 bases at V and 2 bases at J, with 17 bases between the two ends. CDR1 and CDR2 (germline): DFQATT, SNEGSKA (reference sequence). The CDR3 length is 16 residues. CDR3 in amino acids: CSARESDYLTAYEQYF. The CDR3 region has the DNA TGCAGTGCTAGAGAATCAGACTACCTCACCGCCTACGAGCAGTACTTC.

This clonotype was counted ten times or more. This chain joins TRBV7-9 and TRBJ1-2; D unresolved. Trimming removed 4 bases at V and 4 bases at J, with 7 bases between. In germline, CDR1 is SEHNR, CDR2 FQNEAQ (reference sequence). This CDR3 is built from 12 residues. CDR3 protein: CASSSDGYGYTF. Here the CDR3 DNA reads TGTGCCAGCAGCTCGGACGGCTATGGCTACACCTTC.

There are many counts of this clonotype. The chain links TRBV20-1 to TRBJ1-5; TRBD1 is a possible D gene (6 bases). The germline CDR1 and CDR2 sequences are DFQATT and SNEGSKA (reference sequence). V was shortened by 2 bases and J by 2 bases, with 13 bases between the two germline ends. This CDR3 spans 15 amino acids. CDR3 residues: CSARRGGWGNQPQHF. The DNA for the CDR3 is TGCAGTGCTAGAAGGGGGGGTTGGGGCAATCAGCCCCAGCATTTT.

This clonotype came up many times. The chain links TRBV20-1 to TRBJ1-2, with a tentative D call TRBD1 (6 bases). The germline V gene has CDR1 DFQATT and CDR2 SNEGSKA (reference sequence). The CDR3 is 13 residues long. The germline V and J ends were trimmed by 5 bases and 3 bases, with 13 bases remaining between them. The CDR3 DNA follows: TGCAGTGCTGGAGGGGGAAGCGACTATGGCTACACCTTC. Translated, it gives CSAGGGSDYGYTF.

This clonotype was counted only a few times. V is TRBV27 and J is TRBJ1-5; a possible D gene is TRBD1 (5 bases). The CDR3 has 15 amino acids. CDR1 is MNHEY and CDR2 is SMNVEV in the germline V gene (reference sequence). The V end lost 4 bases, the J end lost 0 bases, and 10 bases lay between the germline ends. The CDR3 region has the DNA TGTGCCAGCAGTTCGGGACGAAATAGCAATCAGCCCCAGCATTTT. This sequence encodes CASSSGRNSNQPQHF.

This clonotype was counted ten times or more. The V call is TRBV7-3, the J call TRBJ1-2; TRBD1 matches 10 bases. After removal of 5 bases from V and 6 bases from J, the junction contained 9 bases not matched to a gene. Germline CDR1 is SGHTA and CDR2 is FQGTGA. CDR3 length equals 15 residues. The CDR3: CASSARQGAWDGYTF. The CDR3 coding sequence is TGTGCCAGCAGCGCCAGACAGGGGGCGTGGGATGGCTACACCTTC. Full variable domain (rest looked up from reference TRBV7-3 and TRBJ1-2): GAGVSQTPSNKVTEKGKYVELRCDPISGHTALYWYRQSLGQGPEFLIYFQGTGAADDSGLPNDRFFAVRPEGSVSTLKIQRTERGDSAVYLCASSARQGAWDGYTFGSGTRLTVV.

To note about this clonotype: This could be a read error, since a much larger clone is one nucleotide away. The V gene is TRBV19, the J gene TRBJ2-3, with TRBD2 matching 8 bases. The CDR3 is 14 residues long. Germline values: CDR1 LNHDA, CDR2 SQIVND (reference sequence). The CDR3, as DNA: TGTGCCAGTACCATGGGCGGGGGGTCAGATGCGCAGTATTTT. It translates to CASTMGGGSDAQYF.

The CDR3, as DNA: TGTGCCAGCGGGAGACTAGCGGGACAGCTCTATGGCTACACCTTC. Translating gives CASGRLAGQLYGYTF. The chain joins TRBV11-2 to TRBJ1-2; 7 bases map to TRBD1. J gave up 4 bases and V 8 bases, and 13 bases lay outside the gene matches. CDR3 length: 15 amino acids. Germline CDR1 and CDR2: SGHAT and FQNNGV.

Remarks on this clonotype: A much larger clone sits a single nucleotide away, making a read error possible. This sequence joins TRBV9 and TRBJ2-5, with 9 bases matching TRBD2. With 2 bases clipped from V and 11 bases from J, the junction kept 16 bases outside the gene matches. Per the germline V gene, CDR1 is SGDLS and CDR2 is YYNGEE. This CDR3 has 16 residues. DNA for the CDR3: TGTGCCAGCAGCGTGGATGGCAGCGGGGGGCCCTACGCGCAGTACTTC. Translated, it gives CASSVDGSGGPYAQYF. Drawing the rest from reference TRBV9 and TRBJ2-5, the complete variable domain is DSGVTQTPKHLITATGQRVTLRCSPRSGDLSVYWYQQSLDQGLQFLIQYYNGEERAKGNILERFSAQQFPDLHSELNLSSLELGDSALYFCASSVDGSGGPYAQYFGPGTRLLVL.

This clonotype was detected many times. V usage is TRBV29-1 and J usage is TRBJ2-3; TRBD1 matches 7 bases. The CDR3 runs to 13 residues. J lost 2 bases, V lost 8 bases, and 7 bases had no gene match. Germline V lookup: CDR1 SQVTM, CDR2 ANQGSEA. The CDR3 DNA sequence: TGCAGCTCCAGGACAGGTAACACAGATACGCAGTATTTT. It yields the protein CSSRTGNTDTQYF.

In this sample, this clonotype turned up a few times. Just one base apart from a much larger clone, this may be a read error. CDR3 DNA sequence: TGTGCCAGCAGCCAAACTAGCGGGACGTGGACAGATACGCAGTATTTT. It specifies CASSQTSGTWTDTQYF. The V and J genes are TRBV11-3 and TRBJ2-3; 10 bases agree with TRBD2. Germline CDR1 and CDR2: SGHNT and YENEEA. V trimming: 5 bases; J trimming: 3 bases; junction bases outside the gene matches: 8. This CDR3 spans 16 amino acids.

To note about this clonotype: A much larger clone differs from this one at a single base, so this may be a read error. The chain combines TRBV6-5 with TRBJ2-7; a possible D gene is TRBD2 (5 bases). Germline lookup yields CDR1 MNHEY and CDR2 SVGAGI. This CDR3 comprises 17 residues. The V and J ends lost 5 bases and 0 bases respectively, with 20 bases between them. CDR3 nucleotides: TGTGCCAGCAGTCACGTAGCCCCCCGGGGTGGCTCCTACGAGCAGTACTTC. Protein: CASSHVAPRGGSYEQYF.

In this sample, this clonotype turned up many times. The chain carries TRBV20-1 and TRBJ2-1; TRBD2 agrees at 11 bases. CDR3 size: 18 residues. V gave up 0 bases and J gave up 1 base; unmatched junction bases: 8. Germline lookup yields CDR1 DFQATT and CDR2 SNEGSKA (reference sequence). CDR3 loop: CSARDLLAGGESYNEQFF. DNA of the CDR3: TGCAGTGCTAGAGATTTGCTAGCGGGGGGCGAATCCTACAATGAGCAGTTCTTC.

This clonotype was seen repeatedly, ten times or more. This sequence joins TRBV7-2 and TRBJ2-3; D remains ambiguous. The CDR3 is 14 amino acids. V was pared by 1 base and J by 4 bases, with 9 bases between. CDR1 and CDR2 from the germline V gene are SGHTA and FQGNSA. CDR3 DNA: TGTGCCAGCAGCTTAGAAAGTTATGCAGATACGCAGTATTTT. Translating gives CASSLESYADTQYF. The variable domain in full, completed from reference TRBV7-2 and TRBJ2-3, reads GAGVSQSPSNKVTEKGKDVELRCDPISGHTALYWYRQSLGQGLEFLIYFQGNSAPDKSGLPSDRFSAERTGGSVSTLTIQRTQQEDSAVYLCASSLESYADTQYFGPGTRLTVL.

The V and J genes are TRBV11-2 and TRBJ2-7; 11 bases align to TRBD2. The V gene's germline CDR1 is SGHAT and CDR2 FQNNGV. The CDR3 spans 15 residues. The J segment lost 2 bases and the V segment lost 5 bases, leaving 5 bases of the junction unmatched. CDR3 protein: CASSAGLAATYEQYF. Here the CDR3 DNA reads TGTGCCAGCAGCGCGGGACTAGCGGCTACCTACGAGCAGTACTTC.

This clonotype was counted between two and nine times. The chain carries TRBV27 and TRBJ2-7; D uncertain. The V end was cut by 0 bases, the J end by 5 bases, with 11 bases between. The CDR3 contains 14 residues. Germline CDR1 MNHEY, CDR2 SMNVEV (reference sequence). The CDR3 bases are TGTGCCAGCAGTTTATCCAGGACGGCCCACGAGCAGTACTTC. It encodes CASSLSRTAHEQYF.

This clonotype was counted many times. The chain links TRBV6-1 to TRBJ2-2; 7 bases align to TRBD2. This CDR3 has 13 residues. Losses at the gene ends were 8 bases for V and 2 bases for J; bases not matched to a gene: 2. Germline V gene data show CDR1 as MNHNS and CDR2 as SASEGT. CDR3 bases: TGTGCCAGCGGGGAGGGTAACACCGGGGAGCTGTTTTTT. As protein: CASGEGNTGELFF.

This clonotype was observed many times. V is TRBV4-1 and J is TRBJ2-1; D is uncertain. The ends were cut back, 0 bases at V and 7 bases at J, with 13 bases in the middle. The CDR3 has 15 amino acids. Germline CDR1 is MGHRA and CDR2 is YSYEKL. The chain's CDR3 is CASSQEWERANEQFF. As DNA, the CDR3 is TGCGCCAGCAGCCAAGAATGGGAAAGGGCGAATGAGCAGTTCTTC.

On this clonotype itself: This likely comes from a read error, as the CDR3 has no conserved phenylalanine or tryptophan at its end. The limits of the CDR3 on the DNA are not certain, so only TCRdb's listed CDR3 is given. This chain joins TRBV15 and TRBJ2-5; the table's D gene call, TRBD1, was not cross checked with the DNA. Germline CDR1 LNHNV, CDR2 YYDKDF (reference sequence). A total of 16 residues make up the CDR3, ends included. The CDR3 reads CATSRHGHRGMGAPVL.

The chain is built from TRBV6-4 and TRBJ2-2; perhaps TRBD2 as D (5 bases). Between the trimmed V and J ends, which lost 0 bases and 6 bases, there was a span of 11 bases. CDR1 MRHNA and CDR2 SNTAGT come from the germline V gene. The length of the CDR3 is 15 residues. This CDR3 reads CASSDSEAAAGELFF. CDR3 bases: TGTGCCAGCAGTGACTCGGAAGCGGCTGCCGGGGAGCTGTTTTTT.